This TCR beta chain was found in a study of cytomegalovirus exposure and HLA in healthy donors. Study findings and constraints: According to an earlier analysis, most TCR beta V segments yielded productive rearrangements about 87% or about 30% of the time.

Researchers ran the PCR with 60 Vbeta and 13 Jbeta primers. Produced via immunoSEQ multiplex PCR; TCRdb's table is partial and in-frame only. The repertoire holds about 82,000 clones, 60% to 85% seen once, with 5.5% in the top ten. The CDR3 is 15 amino acids. From germline, CDR1 is LGHNA and CDR2 YSLEER. V lost 4 bases to trimming and J lost 12 bases; unmatched junction nucleotides: 11. Concerning this clone: The target antigen is unknown.

The chain couples TRBV4-3 to TRBJ2-1, with TRBD2 matching over 11 bases. Sequencing was performed on PBMCs. The TCR sequence derives from a male donor in good health and CMV-seropositive. CDR3 DNA sequence: TGCGCCAGCAGCCCCCGACTAGCGGGGAGCCATGGGCAGTTCTTC. It encodes CASSPRLAGSHGQFF.